This T cell receptor beta chain was captured by sequencing in a study of blood T cells in healthy people across ages. The germline V gene has CDR1 LGHNA and CDR2 YSLEER. V shed 2 bases, J shed 5 bases, and the junction held 6 bases outside the gene matches. The CDR3 totals 16 residues. Then a second PCR, running about 7 to 11 cycles, was carried out with a sample-barcoded 5' primer and a J-beta primer mix. MiXCR, applied by TCRdb to the 5' RACE reads, yields one record per CDR3 protein. The data contain around 400,000 distinct CDR3 sequences, over 45% of them singletons. The chain couples TRBV4-3 to TRBJ2-3; 11 nucleotides line up with TRBD2. This TCR was sampled from a man between 60 and 70 years old in good health. The sample was blood. The CDR3 DNA is TGCGCCAGCAGCCAAACTAGCGGGAGAGAGAGAGATACGCAGTATTTT. It encodes CASSQTSGRERDTQYF.